This is a list of T cell receptor beta chains from one sample in a study of T cell responses to AZD1222 COVID-19 vaccine. TCRdb's copy holds only in-frame clones and misses some; the assay was immunoSEQ multiplex PCR. The sample yields 120,000 to 150,000 clones, around 90% seen once. The sample in question was peripheral blood, obtained on day 0 of AZD1222 vaccination. These receptors came from an adult in good health. The CDR3 runs from the conserved cysteine through the conserved F or W. A D gene is named only where the DNA matches it firmly. Some rows mark clone size as missing; the rest say once, few, many or name a class of expanded clone.

clone size | J gene | V gene | D gene | CDR3 DNA | CDR3 protein
. | TRBJ1-4 | TRBV7-2 | TRBD1 | TGTGCCAGCAGCACACGGACAGGGGACGAAAAACTGTTTTTT | CASSTRTGDEKLFF
few | TRBJ1-6 | TRBV18 | . | TGTGCCAGCTCTTCGACAGTGGGTGCGGCGGGATCACCCCTCCACTTT | CASSSTVGAAGSPLHF
. | TRBJ2-1 | TRBV27 | . | TGTGCCACTCAAGCGGAGATCTCCTACAATGAGCAGTTCTTC | CATQAEISYNEQFF
once | TRBJ1-2 | TRBV7-2 | . | TGTGCCAGCAGCTTAGGGACAGTGACTTGGGGCTACACCTTC | CASSLGTVTWGYTF
. | TRBJ2-1 | TRBV5-8 | . | TGTGCCAGCAGCTTCCGGCGTGAGCAGTTCTTC | CASSFRREQFF
. | TRBJ2-3 | TRBV6-6 | . | TGTGCCAGCGGTGGGGTTTCTAGGGGGGATACGCAGTATTTT | CASGGVSRGDTQYF
. | TRBJ1-4 | TRBV30 | . | TGTGCCTGCTCGTATTTAATAACAGATGAAAAACTGTTTTTT | CACSYLITDEKLFF
. | TRBJ2-3 | TRBV7-2 | . | TGTGCCAGCAGCTCCCGAGGAGGAGCAGATACGCAGTATTTT | CASSSRGGADTQYF
. | TRBJ1-6 | TRBV27 | TRBD1 | TGTGCCAGCAGTTTACGGGACAGAAATAATTCACCCCTCCACTTT | CASSLRDRNNSPLHF
. | TRBJ2-4 | TRBV4-1 | . | TGCGCCAGCAGCCAAGAGCCAGTGACCGGCATTCAGTACTTC | CASSQEPVTGIQYF
. | TRBJ2-4 | TRBV19 | TRBD2 | TGTGCCAGTACTAGCGGTCTCGCCGGGTACATTCAGTACTTC | CASTSGLAGYIQYF
few | TRBJ1-1 | TRBV28 | TRBD1 | TGTGCCAGCAGTACAGATACAGGGGGCACTGAAGCTTTCTTT | CASSTDTGGTEAFF
. | TRBJ1-2 | TRBV7-8 | . | TGTGCCAGCAGCTTATCTCCAGGGGAAAACTATGGCTACACCTTC | CASSLSPGENYGYTF
once | TRBJ1-4 | TRBV7-8 | . | TGTGCCAGCAGCCAATCGGTCGGGGAAAAACTGTTTTTT | CASSQSVGEKLFF
. | TRBJ1-6 | TRBV6-6 | . | TGTGCCAGCAGTTTCTCAGGGGATGGTTCACCCCTCCACTTT | CASSFSGDGSPLHF
. | TRBJ1-5 | TRBV30 | TRBD1 | TGTGCCTGGAGACAGGGGTATAGCAATCAGCCCCAGCATTTT | CAWRQGYSNQPQHF
. | TRBJ2-2 | TRBV7-7 | TRBD1 | TGTGCCAGCAGCTTAGGGACAGGGGGCAACGGGGAGCTGTTTTTT | CASSLGTGGNGELFF
. | TRBJ2-3 | TRBV27 | TRBD1 | TGTGCCAGCAGTTCCTTACCTCGACGACAGGGGGATACGCAGTATTTT | CASSSLPRRQGDTQYF
. | TRBJ2-5 | TRBV11-2 | . | TGTGCCAGCAGCTTTGTCGGGGACGCCCAGTACTTC | CASSFVGDAQYF
. | TRBJ2-1 | TRBV19 | . | TGTGCCAGTAGCTTCCAATACAATGAGCAGTTCTTC | CASSFQYNEQFF
. | TRBJ1-3 | TRBV11-2 | . | TGTGCCAGCACATTTGGGGACCCAAGGCTTGGAAACACCATATATTTT | CASTFGDPRLGNTIYF
. | TRBJ1-2 | TRBV28 | . | TGTGCCAGCAGTATTCCGACAGCGGGCTATGGCTACACCTTC | CASSIPTAGYGYTF
once | TRBJ2-7 | TRBV28 | TRBD2 | TGTGCCAGCAGTTTACTCCCCGGACTAGCGGGAGGGGCCTACGAGCAGTACTTC | CASSLLPGLAGGAYEQYF
. | TRBJ1-1 | TRBV6-5 | TRBD1 | TGTGCCAGCAGTTACACAACAGGGGGCACTGAAGCTTTCTTT | CASSYTTGGTEAFF
. | TRBJ2-5 | TRBV7-9 | . | TGTGCCAGCAGCTCCTGGGGAGGACCTCAAGAGACCCAGTACTTC | CASSSWGGPQETQYF
. | TRBJ2-7 | TRBV20-1 | TRBD2 | TGCAGTGCTAGTTTTAGCGGGTTCTACGAGCAGTACTTC | CSASFSGFYEQYF
. | TRBJ1-1 | TRBV5-1 | . | TGCGCCAGCAGCTTGGCCCGGGCGGATACTGAAGCTTTCTTT | CASSLARADTEAFF